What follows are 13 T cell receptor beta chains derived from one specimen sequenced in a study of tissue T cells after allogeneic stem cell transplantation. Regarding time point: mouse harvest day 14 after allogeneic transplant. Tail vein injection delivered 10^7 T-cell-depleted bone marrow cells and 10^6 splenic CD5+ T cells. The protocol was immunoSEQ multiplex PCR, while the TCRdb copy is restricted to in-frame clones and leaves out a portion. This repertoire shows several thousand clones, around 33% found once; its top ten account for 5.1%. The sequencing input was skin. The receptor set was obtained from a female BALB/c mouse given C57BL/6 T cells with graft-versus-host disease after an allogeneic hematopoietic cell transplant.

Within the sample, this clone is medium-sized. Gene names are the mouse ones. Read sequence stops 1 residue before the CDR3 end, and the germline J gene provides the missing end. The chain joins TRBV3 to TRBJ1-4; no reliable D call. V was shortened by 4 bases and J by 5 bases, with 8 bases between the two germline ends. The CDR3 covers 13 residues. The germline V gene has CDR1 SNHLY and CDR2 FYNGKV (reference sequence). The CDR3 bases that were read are TGTGCCAGCAGCTCTTACAGAAACGAAAGATTATTT. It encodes CASSSYRNERLF. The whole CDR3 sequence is CASSSYRNERLFF. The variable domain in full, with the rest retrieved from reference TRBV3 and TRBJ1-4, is GPKVLQIPSHQIIDMGQMVTLNCDPVSNHLYFYWYKQILGQQMEFLVNFYNGKVMEKSKLFKDQFSVERPDGSYFTLKIQPTALEDSAVYFCASSSYRNERLFFGHGTKLSVL.

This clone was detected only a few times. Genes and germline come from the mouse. CDR3 DNA (partial): TGTGCCAGCAGTTTGACAGGGGGGAACACAGAAGTCTTC. Encoded protein: CASSLTGGNTEVF. The whole CDR3 protein reads CASSLTGGNTEVFF. This chain links TRBV13-3 with TRBJ1-1, with 9 bases matching TRBD1. The read terminates 1 residue before the CDR3 end, so the remaining end is supplied by the germline J gene. Losses at the gene ends were 4 bases for V and 1 base for J; bases not matched to a gene: 2. Germline loops: CDR1 NNHDY, CDR2 SYVADS. The CDR3 spans 14 residues.

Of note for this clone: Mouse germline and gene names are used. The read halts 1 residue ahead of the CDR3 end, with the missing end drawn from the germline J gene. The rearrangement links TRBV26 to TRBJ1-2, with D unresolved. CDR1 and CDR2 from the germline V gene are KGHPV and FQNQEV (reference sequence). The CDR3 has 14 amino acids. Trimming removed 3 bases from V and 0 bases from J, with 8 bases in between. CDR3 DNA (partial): TGTGCCAGCAGTCTCCGGAGTGCAAACTCCGACTACACC. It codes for CASSLRSANSDYT. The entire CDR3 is CASSLRSANSDYTF. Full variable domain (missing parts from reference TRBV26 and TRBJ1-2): NSKVIQTPRYLVKGQGQKAKMRCIPEKGHPVVFWYQQNKNNEFKFLINFQNQEVLQQIDMTEKRFSAECPSNSPCSLEIQSSEAGDSALYLCASSLRSANSDYTFGSGTRLLVI.

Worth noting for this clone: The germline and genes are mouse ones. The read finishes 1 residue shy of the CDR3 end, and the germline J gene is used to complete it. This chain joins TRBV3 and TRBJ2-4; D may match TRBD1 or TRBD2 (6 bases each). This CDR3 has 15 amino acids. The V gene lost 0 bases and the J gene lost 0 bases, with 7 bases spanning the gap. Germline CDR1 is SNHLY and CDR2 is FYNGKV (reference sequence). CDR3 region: CASSLAGGSQNTLYF. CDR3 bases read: TGTGCCAGCAGCTTAGCAGGGGGGAGTCAAAACACCTTGTAC.

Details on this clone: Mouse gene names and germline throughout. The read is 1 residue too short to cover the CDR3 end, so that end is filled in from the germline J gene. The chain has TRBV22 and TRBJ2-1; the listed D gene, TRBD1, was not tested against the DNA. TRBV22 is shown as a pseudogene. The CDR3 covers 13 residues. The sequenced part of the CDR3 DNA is TGTGCCAGCAGTTGTTTAGTCTATGCTGAGCAGTTC. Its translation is CASSCLVYAEQF. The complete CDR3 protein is CASSCLVYAEQFF.

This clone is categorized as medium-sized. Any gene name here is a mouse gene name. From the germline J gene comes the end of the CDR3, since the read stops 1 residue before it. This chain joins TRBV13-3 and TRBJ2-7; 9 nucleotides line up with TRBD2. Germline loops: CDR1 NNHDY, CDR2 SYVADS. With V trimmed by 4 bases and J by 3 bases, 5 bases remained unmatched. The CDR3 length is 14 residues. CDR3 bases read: TGTGCCAGCAGTCCGGGACTGGGCAACTATGAACAGTAC. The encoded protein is CASSPGLGNYEQY. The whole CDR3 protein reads CASSPGLGNYEQYF.

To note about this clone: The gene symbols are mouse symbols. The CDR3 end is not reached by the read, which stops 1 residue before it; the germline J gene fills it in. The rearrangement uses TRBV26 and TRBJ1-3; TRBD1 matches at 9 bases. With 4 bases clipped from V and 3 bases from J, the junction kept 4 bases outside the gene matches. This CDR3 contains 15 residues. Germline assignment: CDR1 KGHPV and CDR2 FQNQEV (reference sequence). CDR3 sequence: CASSPQGALGNTLYF. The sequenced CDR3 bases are TGTGCCAGCAGTCCACAGGGGGCGCTTGGAAATACGCTCTAT.

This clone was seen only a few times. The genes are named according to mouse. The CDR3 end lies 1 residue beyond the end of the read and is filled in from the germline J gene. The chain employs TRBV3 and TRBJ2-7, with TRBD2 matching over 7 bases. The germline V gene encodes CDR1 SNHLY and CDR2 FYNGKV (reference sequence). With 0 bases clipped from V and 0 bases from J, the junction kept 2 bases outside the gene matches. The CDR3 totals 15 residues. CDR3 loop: CASSLARGGSYEQYF. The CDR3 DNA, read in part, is TGTGCCAGCAGCTTAGCACGGGGGGGCTCCTATGAACAGTAC.

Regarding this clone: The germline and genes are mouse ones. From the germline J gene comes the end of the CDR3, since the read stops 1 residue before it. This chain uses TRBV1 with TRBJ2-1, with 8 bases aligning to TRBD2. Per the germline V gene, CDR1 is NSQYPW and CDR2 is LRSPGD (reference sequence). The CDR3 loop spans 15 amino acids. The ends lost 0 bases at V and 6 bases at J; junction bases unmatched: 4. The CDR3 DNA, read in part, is TGCACCTGCAGTGCAGATCTGGGGGGTTTTGCTGAGCAGTTC. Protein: CTCSADLGGFAEQF. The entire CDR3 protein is CTCSADLGGFAEQFF.

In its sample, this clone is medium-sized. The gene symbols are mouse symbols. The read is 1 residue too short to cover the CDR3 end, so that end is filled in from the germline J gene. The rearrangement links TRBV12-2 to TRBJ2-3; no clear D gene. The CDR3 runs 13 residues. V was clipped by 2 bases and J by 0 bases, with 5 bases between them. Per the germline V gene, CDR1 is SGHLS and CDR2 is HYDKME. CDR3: CASSPSSAETLYF. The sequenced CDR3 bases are TGTGCCAGCTCTCCGTCTAGTGCAGAAACGCTGTAT.

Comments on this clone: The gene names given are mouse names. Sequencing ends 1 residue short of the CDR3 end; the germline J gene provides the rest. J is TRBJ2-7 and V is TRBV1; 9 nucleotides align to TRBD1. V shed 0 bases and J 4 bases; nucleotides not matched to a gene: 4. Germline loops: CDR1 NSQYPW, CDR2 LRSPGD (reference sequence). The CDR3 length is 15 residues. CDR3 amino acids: CTCSADDRGAYEQYF. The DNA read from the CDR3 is TGCACCTGCAGTGCAGATGACAGGGGGGCTTATGAACAGTAC.

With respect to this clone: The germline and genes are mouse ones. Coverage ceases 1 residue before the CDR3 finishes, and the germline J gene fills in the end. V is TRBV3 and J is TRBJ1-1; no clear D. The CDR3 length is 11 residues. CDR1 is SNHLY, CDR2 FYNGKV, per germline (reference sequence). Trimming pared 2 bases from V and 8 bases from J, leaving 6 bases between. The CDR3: CASSLRVEVFF. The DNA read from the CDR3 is TGTGCCAGCAGCTTACGGGTGGAAGTCTTC.

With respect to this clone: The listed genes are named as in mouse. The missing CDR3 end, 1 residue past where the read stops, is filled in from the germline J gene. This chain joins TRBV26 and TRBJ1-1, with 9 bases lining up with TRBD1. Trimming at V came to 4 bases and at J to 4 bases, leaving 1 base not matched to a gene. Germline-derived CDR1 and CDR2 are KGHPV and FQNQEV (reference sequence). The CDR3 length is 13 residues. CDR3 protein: CASSPTGGTEVFF. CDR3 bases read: TGTGCCAGCAGTCCGACAGGGGGCACAGAAGTCTTC.